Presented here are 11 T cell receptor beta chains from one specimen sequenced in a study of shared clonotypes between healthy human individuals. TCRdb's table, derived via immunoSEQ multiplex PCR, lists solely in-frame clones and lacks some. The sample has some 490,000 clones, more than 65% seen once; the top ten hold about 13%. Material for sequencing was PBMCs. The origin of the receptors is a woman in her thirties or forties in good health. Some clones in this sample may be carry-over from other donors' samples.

The CDR3 bases are TGTGCCAGCTCACCTAGCGGTTATCAAGAGACCCAGTACTTC. Translating gives CASSPSGYQETQYF. This rearrangement joins TRBV18 to TRBJ2-5; TRBD2 might be the D (6 bases). Germline V CDR1 and CDR2: KGHSH, LQKENI. This CDR3 spans 14 amino acids. V lost 3 bases, J lost 2 bases, and 10 bases lay in between.

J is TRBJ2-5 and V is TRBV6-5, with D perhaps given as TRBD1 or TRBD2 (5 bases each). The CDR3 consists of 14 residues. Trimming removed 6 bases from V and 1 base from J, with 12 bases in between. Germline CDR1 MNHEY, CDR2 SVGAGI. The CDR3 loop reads CASSIRDAQETQYF. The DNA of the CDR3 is TGTGCCAGCAGCATCCGGGACGCCCAAGAGACCCAGTACTTC.

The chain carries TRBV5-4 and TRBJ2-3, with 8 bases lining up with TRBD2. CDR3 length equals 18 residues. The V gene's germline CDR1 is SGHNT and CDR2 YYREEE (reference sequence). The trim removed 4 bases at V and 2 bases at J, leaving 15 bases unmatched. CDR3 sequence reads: CASSRAHYSSGVTDTQYF. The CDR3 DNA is TGTGCCAGCAGCCGGGCCCACTACAGTAGCGGGGTCACAGATACGCAGTATTTT.

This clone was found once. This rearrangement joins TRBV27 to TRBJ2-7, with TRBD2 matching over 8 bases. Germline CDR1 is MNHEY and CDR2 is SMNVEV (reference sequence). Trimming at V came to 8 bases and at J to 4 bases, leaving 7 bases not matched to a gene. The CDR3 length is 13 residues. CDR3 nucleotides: TGTGCCAGCTCCGGACTAGCAGCGTACGAGCAGTACTTC. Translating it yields CASSGLAAYEQYF.

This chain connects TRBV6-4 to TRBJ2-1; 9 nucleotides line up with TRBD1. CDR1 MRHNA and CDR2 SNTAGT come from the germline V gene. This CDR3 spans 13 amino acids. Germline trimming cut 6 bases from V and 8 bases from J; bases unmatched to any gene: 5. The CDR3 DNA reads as TGTGCCAGCAGCGACAGGGGGGTCGATGAGCAGTTCTTC. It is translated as CASSDRGVDEQFF.

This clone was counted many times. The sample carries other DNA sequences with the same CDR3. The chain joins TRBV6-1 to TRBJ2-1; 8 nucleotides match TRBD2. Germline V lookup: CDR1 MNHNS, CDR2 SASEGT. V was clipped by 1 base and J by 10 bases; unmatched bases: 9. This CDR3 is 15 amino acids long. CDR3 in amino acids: CASSEEASGPPEQFF. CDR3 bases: TGTGCCAGCAGTGAAGAGGCTAGCGGGCCCCCCGAGCAGTTCTTC.

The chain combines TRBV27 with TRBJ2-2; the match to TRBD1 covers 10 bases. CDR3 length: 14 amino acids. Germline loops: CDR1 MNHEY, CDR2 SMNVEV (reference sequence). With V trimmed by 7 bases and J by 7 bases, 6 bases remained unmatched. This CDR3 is CASNLGQGFGELFF. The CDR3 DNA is TGTGCCAGCAATCTGGGACAGGGGTTCGGGGAGCTGTTTTTT.

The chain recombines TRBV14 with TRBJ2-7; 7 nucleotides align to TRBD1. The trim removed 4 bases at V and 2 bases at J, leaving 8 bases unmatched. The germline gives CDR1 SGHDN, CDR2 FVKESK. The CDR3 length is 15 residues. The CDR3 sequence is CASSPLDRVPYEQYF. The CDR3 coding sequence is TGTGCCAGCAGCCCACTAGACAGGGTACCCTACGAGCAGTACTTC.

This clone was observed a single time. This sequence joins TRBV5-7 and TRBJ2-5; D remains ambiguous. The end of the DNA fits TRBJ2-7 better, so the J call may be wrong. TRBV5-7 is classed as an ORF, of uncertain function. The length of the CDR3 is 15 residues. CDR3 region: CASSLRFLGSYEQYF. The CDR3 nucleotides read TGTGCCAGCAGCTTGCGTTTTCTGGGTTCCTACGAGCAGTACTTC.

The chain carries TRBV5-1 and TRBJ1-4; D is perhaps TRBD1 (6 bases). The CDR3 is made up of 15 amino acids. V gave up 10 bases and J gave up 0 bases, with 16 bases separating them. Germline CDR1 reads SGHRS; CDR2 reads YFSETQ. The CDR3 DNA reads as TGCGCCTCTCGAGGGGGGTCCTCAACTAATGAAAAACTGTTTTTT. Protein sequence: CASRGGSSTNEKLFF.

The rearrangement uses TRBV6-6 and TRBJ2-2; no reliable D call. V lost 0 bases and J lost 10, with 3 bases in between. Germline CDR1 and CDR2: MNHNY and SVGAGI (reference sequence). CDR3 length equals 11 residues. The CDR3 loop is CASSYSLELFF. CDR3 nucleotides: TGTGCCAGCAGTTACTCTTTGGAGCTGTTTTTT.